This T cell receptor (beta chain) was identified in a study of OX40 agonist ivuxolimab in advanced cancers. For the wider study: Ivuxolimab was an agonistic, fully human IgG2 monoclonal antibody directed against OX40 (CD134), a costimulatory receptor. The paper covers the monotherapy dose-escalation part of the phase I ivuxolimab trial, which included N of about 50 patients. Peripheral TCRbeta sequencing was intended to test whether TCR sequence diversity was altered and clonal T-cell expansion was caused by ivuxolimab. The dose-escalation cohort was over 70% male with a mean age of about 58 years, ranging from about 23 to 85. Intravenous ivuxolimab was administered to patients every 2 weeks at six dose levels: 0.01, 0.1, 0.3, 1.5, 3 and 10 mg/kg. Partial responses occurred in three dose-escalation patients: two with cutaneous melanoma and one with hepatocellular carcinoma. Among the approximately 54 dose-escalation patients, about 19 had hepatocellular carcinoma, approximately 15 melanoma, 9 renal cell carcinoma and 9 head and neck cancer. Prior anti-PD-1, anti-PD-L1 or anti-CTLA-4 therapy was permitted, and approximately 42% of dose-escalation patients had received checkpoint inhibitors.

As for this clone: Its antigen target is currently unknown. Base-call qualities are not available, and no considerably larger clone is one nucleotide away.

At the junction V is shortened by 1 base and J by 9 bases, with 7 bases in between. From a lookup of the germline V gene, CDR1 and CDR2 are SGHDN and FVKESK. There are 13 amino acids in the CDR3, from cysteine to phenylalanine inclusive. The read is trimmed to its CDR3 DNA, 39 bases read in frame from base 1. Broader findings and caveats from the paper: After ivuxolimab, more expanded clones were found on average in CD8+ T cells than in CD4+ T cells. The antigen specificity of the peripheral T cells that underwent clonal expansion was not determined. Partial responders in the 0.1-3.0 mg/kg groups had among the lowest normalized peripheral clonal expansion, especially among CD8+ T cells. At doses of 0.1 to 3.0 mg/kg, clonal expansion of both CD4+ and CD8+ T cells in blood was seen between baseline and week 6. Low levels of normalized T-cell clonal expansion were also shown by some nonresponding patients.

To sequence the TCRbeta CDR3 region, genomic DNA was isolated from the sorted cells. TCRbeta CDR3 regions were sequenced using the immunoSEQ Assay. The table was pulled from immuneACCESS by TCRdb, which kept in-frame rearrangements only. Such tables lose some clones; where checked, under half of the loss comes from unresolved V genes, and the rest has no known cause. Here the sample has tens of thousands of clones; 75% to 85% occur a single time. The ten largest clones capture 1.2% of the sample. Patients with autoimmune disease history or receiving systemic immunosuppression were excluded from the trial. Peripheral blood for TCR sequencing was collected from all dose cohorts at baseline, on cycle 4 day 1, and on cycle 7 day 1. The samples were taken from a phase I, first-in-human, multicenter, open-label dose-escalation trial of ivuxolimab. The trial enrolled adults with locally advanced or metastatic head and neck squamous cell, hepatocellular, melanoma or renal cell carcinoma. Before TCR sequencing, CD4+ T cells and CD8+ T cells were sorted from peripheral blood as separate populations.

This specimen was CD4+ or CD8+ T cells sorted from blood, taken in a trial of the OX40 agonist ivuxolimab. The clonotype originates from an adult with an advanced solid tumor such as melanoma, head and neck, liver or kidney cancer. The chain was built from TRBV14 and TRBJ1-6; no D segment can be confidently identified. The CDR3 region has the sequence CASSQASRSPLHF. The bases read TGTGCCAGCAGCCAAGCGAGTCGTTCACCCCTCCACTTT.